The source of this T cell receptor beta chain is a study of TIL therapy for anti-PD-1-resistant metastatic lung cancer. The time point: pre-treatment sample, taken before nivolumab and TIL therapy. Tumor tissue came from excised metastases, mostly pleural nodules or supraclavicular lymph nodes. Tumor harvest preceded PD-1/PD-L1 blockade, followed by nivolumab treatment. The immunoSEQ assay was v3. TCRdb's table, derived via immunoSEQ multiplex PCR, lists solely in-frame clones and lacks some. Of about 6,300 clones listed, around three fifths are singletons. Germline loops: CDR1 LNHDA, CDR2 SQIVND (reference sequence). V shed 4 bases and J 1 base; nucleotides not matched to a gene: 7. This CDR3 is built from 16 residues.

This sequence was found in a person aged 25 to 79 with non-small cell lung cancer. The sample consisted of tumor tissue, taken at baseline. V gene TRBV19 combines with J gene TRBJ1-1; 9 nucleotides match TRBD1. In DNA, the CDR3 is TGTGCCAGTAGTACTGGGACAGGGAGGAAGAACACTGAAGCTTTCTTT. Amino acids: CASSTGTGRKNTEAFF.